This paragraph reports one T cell receptor (beta chain). Generated by immunoSEQ multiplex PCR, the TCRdb table keeps only in-frame clones and is missing some. The profile covers a few hundred thousand clones, with approximately 88% appearing a single time and 0.95% to 1.5% taken by the ten largest. The data were obtained in a study of blood T cell repertoires in COVID-19. Study-wide background: In each case, the material was cDNA or gDNA derived from T cells, B-cell-depleted T cells, or PBMCs.

With 4 bases clipped from V and 2 bases from J, the junction kept 8 bases outside the gene matches. Looked up from germline, CDR1 is KGHSH and CDR2 is LQKENI. CDR3 length: 17 amino acids. The genes are TRBV18 and TRBJ1-5; TRBD1 agrees at 10 bases. This clonotype originated in a middle-aged woman with acute COVID-19. The sample comprised PBMCs or T cells enriched from blood (not recorded which). CDR3 sequence (DNA): TGTGCCAGCTCACTTAATCTAGGGACAGGGGGCAATCAGCCCCAGCATTTT. It codes for CASSLNLGTGGNQPQHF.